This T cell receptor (beta chain) was identified in a study of regulatory T cells in long-lasting Graves disease. Time point here: newly diagnosed GD, antithyroid drugs for less than 3 months. PBMC-extracted RNA yielded the TCR library. Both iRepertoire HTBI primers and Arm-PCR of CDR3 regions were used to build the TCR beta libraries. TCRdb used MiXCR to reprocess the multiplex PCR reads, holding one entry per CDR3 protein. The sample contains about 220,000 distinct CDR3 sequences, roughly 20% of which appear only once. This clonotype was picked up many times. This CDR3 is built from 19 residues. The germline V gene encodes CDR1 SGHDN and CDR2 FVKESK. Trimming cost V 2 bases and J 0 bases, with 20 bases left between them. These data also featured in a second study, about T cells in Graves' hyperthyroidism and ophthalmopathy.

Here the sequenced sample was peripheral blood mononuclear cells (PBMCs), taken at new diagnosis, from a patient treated with antithyroid drugs. The rearrangement uses TRBV14 and TRBJ1-3; TRBD1 might be the D (5 bases). The receptor's source is a woman aged 30 to 39 with Graves disease. The CDR3 bases are TGTGCCAGCAGCCAATTTACAGGAGCCCGGGAACCCTCTGGAAACACCATATATTTT. Amino acid sequence: CASSQFTGAREPSGNTIYF.